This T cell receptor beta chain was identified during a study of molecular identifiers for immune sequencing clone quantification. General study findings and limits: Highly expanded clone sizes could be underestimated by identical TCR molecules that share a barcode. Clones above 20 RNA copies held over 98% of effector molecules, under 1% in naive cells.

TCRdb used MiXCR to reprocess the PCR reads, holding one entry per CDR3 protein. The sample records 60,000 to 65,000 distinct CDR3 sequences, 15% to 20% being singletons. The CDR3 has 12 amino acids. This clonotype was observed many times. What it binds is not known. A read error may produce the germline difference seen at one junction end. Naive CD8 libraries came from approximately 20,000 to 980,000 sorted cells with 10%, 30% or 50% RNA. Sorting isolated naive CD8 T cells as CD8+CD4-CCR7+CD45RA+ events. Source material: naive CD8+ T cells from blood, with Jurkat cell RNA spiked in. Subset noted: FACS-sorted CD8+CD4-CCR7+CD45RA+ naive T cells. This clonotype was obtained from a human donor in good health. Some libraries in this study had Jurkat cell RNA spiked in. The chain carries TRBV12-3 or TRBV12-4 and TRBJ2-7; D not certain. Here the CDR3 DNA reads TGTGCCAGCAGCTTAGGGACCTACGAGCAGTACTTC. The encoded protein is CASSLGTYEQYF.